Below are 3 T cell receptor beta chains sequenced from a single sample in a study of blood T cell repertoires in COVID-19. Profiled with immunoSEQ multiplex PCR; TCRdb holds only in-frame clones, not every one. The sample shows about 120,000 clones, about nine tenths of them seen only once. The sequencing sample was made of peripheral blood. The receptors come from a human donor with active COVID-19. The donor label of this sample is uncertain.

The CDR3 region has the DNA TGTGCCAGCAGTTTCGGACTGGACCACTATGGCTACACCTTC. Translation gives CASSFGLDHYGYTF. The chain combines TRBV28 with TRBJ1-2, with D unresolved. Germline V gives CDR1 MDHEN, CDR2 SYDVKM. V lost 3 bases and J lost 3, with 11 bases in between. The CDR3 is 14 residues long.

The rearrangement links TRBV7-7 to TRBJ1-1; D unresolved. Germline CDR1 is SSHAT and CDR2 is FNYEAQ (reference sequence). The V and J ends lost 0 bases and 1 base respectively, with 3 bases between them. The CDR3 runs to 13 residues. CDR3 loop: CASSLARNTEAFF. CDR3 DNA: TGTGCCAGCAGCTTAGCTCGGAACACTGAAGCTTTCTTT.

This chain links TRBV5-6 with TRBJ1-6; TRBD1 might be the D (5 bases). Germline V gene sequence: CDR1 SGHDT, CDR2 YYEEEE. The germline V and J ends were trimmed by 4 bases and 9 bases, with 14 bases remaining between them. There are 14 residues in the CDR3. The CDR3 is CASSPGRLLSPLHF. The DNA of the CDR3 is TGTGCCAGCAGCCCAGGGAGGTTGCTTTCACCCCTCCACTTT. The variable domain in full, with the rest retrieved from reference TRBV5-6 and TRBJ1-6, is DAGVTQSPTHLIKTRGQQVTLRCSPKSGHDTVSWYQQALGQGPQFIFQYYEEEERQRGNFPDRFSGHQFPNYSSELNVNALLLGDSALYLCASSPGRLLSPLHFGNGTRLTVT.